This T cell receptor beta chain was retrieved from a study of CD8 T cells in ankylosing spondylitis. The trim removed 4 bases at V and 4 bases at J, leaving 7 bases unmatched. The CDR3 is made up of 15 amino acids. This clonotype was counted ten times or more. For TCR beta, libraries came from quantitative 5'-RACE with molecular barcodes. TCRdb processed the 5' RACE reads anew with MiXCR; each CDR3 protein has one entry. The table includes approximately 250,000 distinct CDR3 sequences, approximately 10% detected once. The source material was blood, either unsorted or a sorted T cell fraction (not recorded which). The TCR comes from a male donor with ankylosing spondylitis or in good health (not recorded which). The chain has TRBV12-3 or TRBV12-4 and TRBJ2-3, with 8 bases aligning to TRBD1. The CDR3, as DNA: TGTGCCAGCAGTTGGGCAGGGGGCGCCTCAGATACGCAGTATTTT. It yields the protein CASSWAGGASDTQYF.